This TCR beta chain was observed in a study of OX40 agonist ivuxolimab in advanced cancers. The data were produced by immunoSEQ multiplex PCR, yet TCRdb's version contains in-frame clones alone and is incomplete. Of 55,000 to 90,000 clones listed, roughly 80% are singletons. The study, taken as a whole, reports: In general, CD8+ T cells held more expanded clones than CD4+ did, on average. The antigens recognized by the expanded peripheral T cells, that is their antigen specificity, were not determined.

In germline, CDR1 is MNHEY, CDR2 SMNVEV (reference sequence). This CDR3 is 15 amino acids long. Trimming took 6 bases from V and 3 from J; bases not matched to a gene: 8. With respect to this clone: Its antigen is not known.

This sample comprised CD4+ or CD8+ T cells sorted from blood, obtained in a trial of the OX40 agonist ivuxolimab. This sequence originates from an adult with an advanced solid tumor such as melanoma, head and neck, liver or kidney cancer. The chain links TRBV27 to TRBJ1-2, with 9 positions matching TRBD1. The CDR3 reads CASSGGQGRDYGYTF. CDR3 sequence (DNA): TGTGCCAGCAGCGGCGGACAGGGGAGAGACTATGGCTACACCTTC.